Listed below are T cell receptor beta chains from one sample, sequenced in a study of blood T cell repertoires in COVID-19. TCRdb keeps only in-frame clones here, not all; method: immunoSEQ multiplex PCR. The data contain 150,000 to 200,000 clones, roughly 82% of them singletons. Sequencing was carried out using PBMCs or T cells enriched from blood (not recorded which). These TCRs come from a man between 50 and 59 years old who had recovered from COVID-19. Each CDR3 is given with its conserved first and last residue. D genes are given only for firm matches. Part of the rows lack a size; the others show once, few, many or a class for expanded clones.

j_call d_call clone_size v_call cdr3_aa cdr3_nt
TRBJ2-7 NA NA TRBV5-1 CASSSDSYEQYF TGCGCCAGCAGCTCAGACAGCTACGAGCAGTACTTC
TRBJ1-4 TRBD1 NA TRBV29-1 CSVGQGVREKLFF TGCAGCGTTGGACAGGGCGTCAGGGAAAAACTGTTTTTT
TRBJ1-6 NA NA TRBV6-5 CASSYGQSNSPLHF TGTGCCAGCAGTTACGGTCAGTCTAATTCACCCCTCCACTTT
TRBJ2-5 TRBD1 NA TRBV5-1 CASSLNRDRITKQETQYF TGCGCCAGCAGCTTGAACCGGGACAGAATTACAAAACAAGAGACCCAGTACTTC
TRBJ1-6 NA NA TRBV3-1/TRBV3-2 CASRLKTGSNSPLHF TGTGCCAGCAGACTTAAAACAGGGTCCAATTCACCCCTCCACTTT
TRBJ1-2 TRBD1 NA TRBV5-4 CASSPQGGINYGYTF TGTGCCAGCAGCCCCCAGGGGGGAATTAACTATGGCTACACCTTC
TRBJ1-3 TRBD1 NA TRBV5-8 CASSLDRGSGNTIYF TGTGCCAGCAGCTTGGACAGGGGCTCTGGAAACACCATATATTTT
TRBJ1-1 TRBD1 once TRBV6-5 CASSSPGQANTEAFF TGTGCCAGCAGTAGCCCGGGACAGGCTAACACTGAAGCTTTCTTT
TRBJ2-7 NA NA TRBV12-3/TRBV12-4 CASSSQGTYEQYF TGTGCCAGCAGTTCTCAGGGGACCTACGAGCAGTACTTC
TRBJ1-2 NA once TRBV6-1 CASSEFAGTNYGYTF TGTGCCAGCAGTGAATTCGCAGGGACTAACTATGGCTACACCTTC
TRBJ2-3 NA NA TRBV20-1 CSASQGSTDTQYF TGCAGTGCTAGTCAGGGATCCACAGATACGCAGTATTTT
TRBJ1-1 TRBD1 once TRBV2 CASRIFDRGGTEAFF TGTGCCAGCAGGATTTTCGACAGGGGGGGCACTGAAGCTTTCTTT
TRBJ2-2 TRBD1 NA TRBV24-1 CATSDSGTANAGELFF TGTGCCACCAGTGACTCCGGGACAGCCAACGCCGGGGAGCTGTTTTTT
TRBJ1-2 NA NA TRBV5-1 CASSLEQAYGYTF TGCGCCAGCAGCTTGGAACAGGCCTATGGCTACACCTTC
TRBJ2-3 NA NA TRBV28 CASTPSGGTDTQYF TGTGCCAGCACCCCCTCCGGGGGCACAGATACGCAGTATTTT
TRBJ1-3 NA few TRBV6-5 CASSYTWASGGNTIYF TGTGCCAGCAGTTACACGTGGGCTTCTGGTGGAAACACCATATATTTT
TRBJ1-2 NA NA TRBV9 CASSVGQGDYGYTF TGTGCCAGCAGCGTAGGCCAGGGTGATTATGGCTACACCTTC
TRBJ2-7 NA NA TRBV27 CASSLHKGYEQYF TGTGCCAGCAGTTTACACAAGGGGTACGAGCAGTACTTC
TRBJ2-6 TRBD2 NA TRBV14 CASSQDSRGLVSGANVLTF TGTGCCAGCAGCCAAGATAGTCGAGGACTAGTATCTGGGGCCAACGTCCTGACTTTC
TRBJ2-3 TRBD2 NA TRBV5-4 CASSLEGGGPTDTQYF TGTGCCAGCAGCTTGGAGGGCGGGGGGCCCACAGATACGCAGTATTTT
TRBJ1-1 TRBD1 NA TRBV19 CASSGQGAGDTEAFF TGTGCCAGTAGTGGACAGGGGGCTGGGGACACTGAAGCTTTCTTT
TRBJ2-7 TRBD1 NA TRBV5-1 CASSLTGDYEQYF TGCGCCAGCAGCTTAACAGGGGACTACGAGCAGTACTTC
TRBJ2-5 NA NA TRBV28 CASSLIQAKETQYF TGTGCCAGCAGTTTGATACAGGCCAAGGAGACCCAGTACTTC
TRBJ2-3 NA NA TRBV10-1 CASSEGQLSTDTQYF TGCGCCAGCAGTGAGGGACAGCTAAGCACAGATACGCAGTATTTT
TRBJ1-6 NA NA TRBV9 CASSVESGNSPLHF TGTGCCAGCAGCGTAGAGTCGGGGAATTCACCCCTCCACTTT
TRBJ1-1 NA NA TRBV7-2 CASSTRAANTEAFF TGTGCCAGCAGCACGCGGGCTGCAAACACTGAAGCTTTCTTT
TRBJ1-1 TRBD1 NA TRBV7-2 CASRDRYMNTEAFF TGTGCCAGCAGGGACAGGTATATGAACACTGAAGCTTTCTTT
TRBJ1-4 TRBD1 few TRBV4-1 CASSPGQGATNEKLFF TGCGCCAGCAGCCCCGGACAGGGGGCAACTAATGAAAAACTGTTTTTT
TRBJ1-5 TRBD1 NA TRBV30 CAWSPRDRVGNQPQHF TGTGCCTGGAGTCCCCGGGACAGGGTAGGTAATCAGCCCCAGCATTTT
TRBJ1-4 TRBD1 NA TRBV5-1 CASSYRGTGMITNEKLFF TGCGCCAGCAGCTATAGGGGGACAGGCATGATTACTAATGAAAAACTGTTTTTT
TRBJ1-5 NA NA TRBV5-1 CASSLGDINQPQHF TGCGCCAGCAGCTTGGGTGACATCAATCAGCCCCAGCATTTT
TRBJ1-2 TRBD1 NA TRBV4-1 CASSQLVPLDRANYGYTF TGCGCCAGCAGCCAACTAGTCCCGCTGGACAGGGCTAACTATGGCTACACCTTC
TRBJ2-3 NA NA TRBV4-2 CASSQAQFADTQYF TGTGCCAGCAGCCAAGCTCAGTTTGCAGATACGCAGTATTTT
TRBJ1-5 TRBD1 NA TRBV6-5 CASRPGTENQPQHF TGTGCCAGCAGACCCGGGACAGAGAATCAGCCCCAGCATTTT
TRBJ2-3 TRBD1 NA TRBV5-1 CASSLAETGTYTDTQYF TGCGCCAGCAGCTTGGCTGAGACAGGGACATACACAGATACGCAGTATTTT
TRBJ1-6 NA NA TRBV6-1 CASSEAPGNSPLHF TGTGCCAGCAGTGAAGCTCCAGGTAATTCACCCCTCCACTTT
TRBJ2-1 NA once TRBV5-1 CASSLGQGGNEQFF TGCGCCAGCAGCTTGGGCCAGGGGGGCAATGAGCAGTTCTTC
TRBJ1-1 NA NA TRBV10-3 CAISRQQVNTEAFF TGTGCCATCAGTCGACAGCAAGTGAACACTGAAGCTTTCTTT
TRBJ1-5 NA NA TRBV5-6 CASSLAGNSNQPQHF TGTGCCAGCAGCTTGGCGGGGAATAGCAATCAGCCCCAGCATTTT
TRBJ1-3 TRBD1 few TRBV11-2 CASSNRGGSISSGNTIYF TGTGCCAGCAGCAACAGGGGGGGCAGCATTTCCTCTGGAAACACCATATATTTT
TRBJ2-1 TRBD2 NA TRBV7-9 CASSFYSGGAENEQFF TGTGCCAGCAGCTTCTATAGCGGGGGGGCTGAGAATGAGCAGTTCTTC